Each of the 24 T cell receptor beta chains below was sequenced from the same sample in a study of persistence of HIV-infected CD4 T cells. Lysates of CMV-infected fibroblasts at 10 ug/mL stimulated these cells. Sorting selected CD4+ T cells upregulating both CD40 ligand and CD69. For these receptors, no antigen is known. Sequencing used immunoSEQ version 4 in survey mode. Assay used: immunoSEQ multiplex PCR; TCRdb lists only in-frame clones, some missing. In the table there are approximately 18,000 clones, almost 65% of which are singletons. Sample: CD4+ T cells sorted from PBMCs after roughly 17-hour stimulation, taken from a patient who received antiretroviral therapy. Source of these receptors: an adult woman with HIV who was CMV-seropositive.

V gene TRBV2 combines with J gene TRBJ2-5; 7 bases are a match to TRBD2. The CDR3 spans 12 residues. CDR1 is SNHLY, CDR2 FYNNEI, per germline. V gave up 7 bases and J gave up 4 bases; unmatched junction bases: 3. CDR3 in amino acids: CASTSGGETQYF. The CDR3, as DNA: TGTGCCAGCACTAGCGGTGGAGAGACCCAGTACTTC.

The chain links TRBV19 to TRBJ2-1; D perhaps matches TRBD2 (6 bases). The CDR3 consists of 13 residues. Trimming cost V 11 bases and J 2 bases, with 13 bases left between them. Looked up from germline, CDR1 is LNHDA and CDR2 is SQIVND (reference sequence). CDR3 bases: TGTGCCTCCCGGGGGTCCACCTACAATGAGCAGTTCTTC. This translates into CASRGSTYNEQFF.

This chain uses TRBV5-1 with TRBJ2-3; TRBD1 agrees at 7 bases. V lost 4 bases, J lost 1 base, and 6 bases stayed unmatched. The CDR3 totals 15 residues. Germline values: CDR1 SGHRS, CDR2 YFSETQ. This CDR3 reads CASSDGQAGTDTQYF. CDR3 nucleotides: TGCGCCAGCAGCGACGGACAGGCGGGCACAGATACGCAGTATTTT.

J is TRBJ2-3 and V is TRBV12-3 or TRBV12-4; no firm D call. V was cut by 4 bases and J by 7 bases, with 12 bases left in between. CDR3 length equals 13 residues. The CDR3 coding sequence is TGTGCCAGCAGTTCCCCACTGAAAAATACGCAGTATTTT. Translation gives CASSSPLKNTQYF.

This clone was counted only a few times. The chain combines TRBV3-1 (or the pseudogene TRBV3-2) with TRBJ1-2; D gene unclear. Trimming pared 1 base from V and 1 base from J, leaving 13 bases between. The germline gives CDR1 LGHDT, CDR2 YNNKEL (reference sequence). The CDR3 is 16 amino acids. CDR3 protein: CASSQGFPPVNYGYTF. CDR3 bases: TGTGCCAGCAGCCAAGGATTTCCACCCGTTAACTATGGCTACACCTTC.

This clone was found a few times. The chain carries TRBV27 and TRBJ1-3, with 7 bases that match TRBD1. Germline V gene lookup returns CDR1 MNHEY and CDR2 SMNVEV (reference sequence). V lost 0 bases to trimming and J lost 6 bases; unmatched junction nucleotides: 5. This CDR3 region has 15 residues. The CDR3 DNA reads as TGTGCCAGCAGTTTATCGAGGGGGCGGGAAAACACCATATATTTT. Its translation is CASSLSRGRENTIYF.

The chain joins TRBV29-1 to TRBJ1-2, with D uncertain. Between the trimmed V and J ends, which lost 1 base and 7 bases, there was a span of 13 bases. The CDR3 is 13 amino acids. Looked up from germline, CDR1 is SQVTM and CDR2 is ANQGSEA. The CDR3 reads CSVEGETSSGYTF. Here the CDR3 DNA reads TGCAGCGTTGAAGGGGAGACGAGCAGTGGCTACACCTTC.

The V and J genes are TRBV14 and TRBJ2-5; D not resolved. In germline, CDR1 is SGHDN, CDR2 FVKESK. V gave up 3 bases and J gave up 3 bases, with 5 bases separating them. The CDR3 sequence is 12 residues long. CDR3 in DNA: TGTGCCAGCAGCCAGATCGAAGAGACCCAGTACTTC. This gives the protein CASSQIEETQYF.

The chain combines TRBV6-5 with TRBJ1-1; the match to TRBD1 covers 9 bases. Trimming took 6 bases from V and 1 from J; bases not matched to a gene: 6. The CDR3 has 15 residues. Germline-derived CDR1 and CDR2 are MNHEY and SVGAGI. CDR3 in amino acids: CASRTLTGGNTEAFF. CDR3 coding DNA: TGTGCCAGCAGGACACTGACAGGGGGGAACACTGAAGCTTTCTTT.

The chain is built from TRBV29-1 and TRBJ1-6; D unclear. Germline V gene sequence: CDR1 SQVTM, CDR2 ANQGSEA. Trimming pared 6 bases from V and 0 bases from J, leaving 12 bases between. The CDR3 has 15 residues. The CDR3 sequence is CSVTYTSSYNSPLHF. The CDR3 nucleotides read TGCAGCGTGACCTACACGAGCTCCTATAATTCACCCCTCCACTTT.

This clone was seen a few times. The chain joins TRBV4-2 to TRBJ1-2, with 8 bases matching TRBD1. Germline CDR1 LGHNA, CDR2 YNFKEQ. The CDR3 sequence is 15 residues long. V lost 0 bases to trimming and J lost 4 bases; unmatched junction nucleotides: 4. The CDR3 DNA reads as TGTGCCAGCAGCCAAGATACGCAGGGGGCCTATGGCTACACCTTC. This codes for CASSQDTQGAYGYTF.

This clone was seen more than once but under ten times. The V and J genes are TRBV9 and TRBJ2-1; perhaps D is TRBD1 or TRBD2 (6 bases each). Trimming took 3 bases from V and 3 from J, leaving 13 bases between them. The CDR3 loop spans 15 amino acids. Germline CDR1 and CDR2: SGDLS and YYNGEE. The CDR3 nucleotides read TGTGCCAGCAGCGACCGGGGGCTAGGCTACAATGAGCAGTTCTTC. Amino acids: CASSDRGLGYNEQFF. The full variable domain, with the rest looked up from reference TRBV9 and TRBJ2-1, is DSGVTQTPKHLITATGQRVTLRCSPRSGDLSVYWYQQSLDQGLQFLIQYYNGEERAKGNILERFSAQQFPDLHSELNLSSLELGDSALYFCASSDRGLGYNEQFFGPGTRLTVL.

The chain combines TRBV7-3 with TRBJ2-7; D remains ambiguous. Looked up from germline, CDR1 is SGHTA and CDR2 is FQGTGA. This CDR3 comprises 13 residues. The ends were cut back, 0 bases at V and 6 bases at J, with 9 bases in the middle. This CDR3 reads CASSLTWAAEQYF. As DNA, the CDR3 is TGTGCCAGCAGCTTAACGTGGGCAGCCGAGCAGTACTTC.

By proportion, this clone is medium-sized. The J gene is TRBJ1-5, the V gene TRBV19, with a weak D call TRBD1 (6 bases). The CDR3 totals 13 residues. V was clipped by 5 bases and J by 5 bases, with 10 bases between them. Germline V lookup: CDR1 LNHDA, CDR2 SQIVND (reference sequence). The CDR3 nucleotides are TGTGCCAGTAGTCGACAGGACTATCAGCCCCAGCATTTT. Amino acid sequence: CASSRQDYQPQHF.

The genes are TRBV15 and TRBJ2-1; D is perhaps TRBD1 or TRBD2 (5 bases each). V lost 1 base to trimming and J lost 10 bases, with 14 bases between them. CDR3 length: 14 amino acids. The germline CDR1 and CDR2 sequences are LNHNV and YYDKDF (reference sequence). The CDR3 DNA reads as TGTGCCACCAGCAGAGGGGACGGGTCACGCGAGCAGTTCTTC. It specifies CATSRGDGSREQFF.

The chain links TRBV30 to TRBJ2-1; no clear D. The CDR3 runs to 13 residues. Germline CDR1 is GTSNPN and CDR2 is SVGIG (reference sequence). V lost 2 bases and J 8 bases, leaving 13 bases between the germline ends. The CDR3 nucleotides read TGTGCCTGGAGTTGGTCGCAACTCGATGAGCAGTTCTTC. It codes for CAWSWSQLDEQFF.

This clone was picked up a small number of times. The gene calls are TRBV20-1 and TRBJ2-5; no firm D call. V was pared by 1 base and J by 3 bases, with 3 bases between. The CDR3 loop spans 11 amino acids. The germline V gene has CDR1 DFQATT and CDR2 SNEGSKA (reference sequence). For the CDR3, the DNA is TGCAGTGCTAGAGCCGAAGAGACCCAGTACTTC. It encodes CSARAEETQYF.

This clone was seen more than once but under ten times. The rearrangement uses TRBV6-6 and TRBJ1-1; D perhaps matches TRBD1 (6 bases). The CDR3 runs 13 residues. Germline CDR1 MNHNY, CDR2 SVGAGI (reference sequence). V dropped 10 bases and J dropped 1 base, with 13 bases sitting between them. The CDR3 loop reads CATERTENTEAFF. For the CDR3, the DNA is TGTGCCACTGAAAGGACAGAGAACACTGAAGCTTTCTTT.

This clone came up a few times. This CDR3 is CATSTDRRGETQYF. CDR3 DNA: TGTGCCACCAGCACGGACAGGCGGGGCGAGACCCAGTACTTC. The chain combines TRBV15 with TRBJ2-5; tentatively, D is TRBD1 (7 bases). Germline-derived CDR1 and CDR2 are LNHNV and YYDKDF (reference sequence). The germline V and J ends were trimmed by 4 bases and 5 bases, with 14 bases remaining between them. CDR3 length equals 14 residues.

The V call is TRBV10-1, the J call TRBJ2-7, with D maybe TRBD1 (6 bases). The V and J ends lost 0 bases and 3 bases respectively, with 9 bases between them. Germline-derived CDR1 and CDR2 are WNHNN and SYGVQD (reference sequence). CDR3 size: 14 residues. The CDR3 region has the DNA TGCGCCAGCAGTGAGTCATTAGGGGGCTACGAGCAGTACTTC. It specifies CASSESLGGYEQYF.

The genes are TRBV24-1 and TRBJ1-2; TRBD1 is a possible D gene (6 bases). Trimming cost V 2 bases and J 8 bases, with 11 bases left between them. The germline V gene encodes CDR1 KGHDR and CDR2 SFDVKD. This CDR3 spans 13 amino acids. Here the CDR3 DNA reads TGTGCCACCAGTGATTCAGGGGCCGGCGGCTACACCTTC. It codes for CATSDSGAGGYTF.

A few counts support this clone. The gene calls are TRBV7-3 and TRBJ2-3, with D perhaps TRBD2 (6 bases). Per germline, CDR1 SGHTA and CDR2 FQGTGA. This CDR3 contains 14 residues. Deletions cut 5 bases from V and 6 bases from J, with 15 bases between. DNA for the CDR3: TGTGCCAGCAGCCCATTCGGGGCGGGGGATACGCAGTATTTT. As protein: CASSPFGAGDTQYF.

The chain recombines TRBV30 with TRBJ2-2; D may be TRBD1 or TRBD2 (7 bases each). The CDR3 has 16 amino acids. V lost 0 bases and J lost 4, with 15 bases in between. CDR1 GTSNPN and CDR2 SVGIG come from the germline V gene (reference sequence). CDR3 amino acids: CAWSVHRGGGTGELFF. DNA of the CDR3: TGTGCCTGGAGTGTACACAGGGGCGGGGGCACCGGGGAGCTGTTTTTT.

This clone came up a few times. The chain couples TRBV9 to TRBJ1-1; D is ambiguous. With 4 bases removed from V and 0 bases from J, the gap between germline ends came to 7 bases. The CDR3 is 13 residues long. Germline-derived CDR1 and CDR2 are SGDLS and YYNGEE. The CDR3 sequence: CASSRTMNTEAFF. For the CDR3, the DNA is TGTGCCAGCAGCCGGACCATGAACACTGAAGCTTTCTTT.